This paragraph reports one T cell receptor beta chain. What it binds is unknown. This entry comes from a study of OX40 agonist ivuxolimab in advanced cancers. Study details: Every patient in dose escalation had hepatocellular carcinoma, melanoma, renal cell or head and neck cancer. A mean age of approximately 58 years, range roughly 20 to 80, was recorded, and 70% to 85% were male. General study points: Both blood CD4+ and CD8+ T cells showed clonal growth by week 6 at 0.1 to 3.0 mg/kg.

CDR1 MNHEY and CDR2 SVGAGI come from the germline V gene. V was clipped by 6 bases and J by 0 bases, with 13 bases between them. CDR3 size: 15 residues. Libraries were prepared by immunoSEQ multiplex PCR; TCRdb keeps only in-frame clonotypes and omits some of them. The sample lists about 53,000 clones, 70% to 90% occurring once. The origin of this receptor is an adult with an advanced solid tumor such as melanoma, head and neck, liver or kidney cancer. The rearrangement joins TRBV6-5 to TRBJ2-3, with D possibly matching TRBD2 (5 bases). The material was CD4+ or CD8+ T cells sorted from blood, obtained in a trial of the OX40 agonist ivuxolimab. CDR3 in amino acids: CASRADWPSTDTQYF. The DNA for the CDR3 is TGTGCCAGCAGGGCGGACTGGCCTAGCACAGATACGCAGTATTTT.